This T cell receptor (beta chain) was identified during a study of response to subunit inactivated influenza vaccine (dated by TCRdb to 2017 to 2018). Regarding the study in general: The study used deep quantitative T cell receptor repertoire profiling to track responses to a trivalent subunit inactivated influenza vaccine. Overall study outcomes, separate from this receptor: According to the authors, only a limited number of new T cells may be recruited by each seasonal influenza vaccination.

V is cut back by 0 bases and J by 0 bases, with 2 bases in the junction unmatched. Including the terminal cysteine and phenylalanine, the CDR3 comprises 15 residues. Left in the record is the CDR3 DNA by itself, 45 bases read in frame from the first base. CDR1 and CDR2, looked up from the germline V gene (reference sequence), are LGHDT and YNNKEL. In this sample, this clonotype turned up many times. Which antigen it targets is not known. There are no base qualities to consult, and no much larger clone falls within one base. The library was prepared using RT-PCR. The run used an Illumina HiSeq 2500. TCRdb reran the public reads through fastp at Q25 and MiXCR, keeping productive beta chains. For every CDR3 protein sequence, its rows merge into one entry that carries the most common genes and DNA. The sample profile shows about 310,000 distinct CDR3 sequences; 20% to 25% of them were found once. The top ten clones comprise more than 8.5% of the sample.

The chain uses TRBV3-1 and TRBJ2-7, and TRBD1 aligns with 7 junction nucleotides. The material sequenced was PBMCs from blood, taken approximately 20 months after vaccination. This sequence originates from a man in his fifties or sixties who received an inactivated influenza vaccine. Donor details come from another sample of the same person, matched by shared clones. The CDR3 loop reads CASSQEGGFSYEQYF. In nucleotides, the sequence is TGTGCCAGCAGCCAAGAAGGGGGCTTCTCCTACGAGCAGTACTTC.